The rows below give T cell receptor beta chains drawn from one sample of a study of identical twins. TCRdb itself ran the 5' RACE reads through MiXCR, one entry per CDR3 protein. In the table there are around 100,000 distinct CDR3 sequences, under 7% of which are singletons. Sequencing was done on a sample of memory T cells sorted from blood. The receptors were gathered from a woman aged 50 to 60 in good health. The CDR3 runs from the conserved cysteine through the conserved F or W. Each record gives: D gene, CDR3 length, V gene, J gene, clone size, CDR3 protein, CDR3 DNA. A D gene is named only where the DNA matches it firmly. Clone size, where shown, is once, few, many, or a class for clones that have expanded.

D: -
length: 11
V: TRBV28
J: TRBJ2-7
size: many
CDR3: CASCSLYEQYF
DNA: TGTGCCAGCTGCTCACTCTACGAGCAGTACTTC

D: -
length: 16
V: TRBV27
J: TRBJ2-3
size: many
CDR3: CASSLSQGGSTDTQYF
DNA: TGTGCCAGCAGTTTATCCCAGGGCGGGAGCACAGATACGCAGTATTTT

D: -
length: 15
V: TRBV20-1
J: TRBJ1-2
size: many
CDR3: CSAIEGRRERRGYTF
DNA: TGCAGTGCTATTGAAGGAAGACGGGAGAGAAGGGGCTACACCTTC

D: -
length: 12
V: TRBV24-1
J: TRBJ2-3
size: many
CDR3: CATSLGTDTQYF
DNA: TGTGCCACCAGCTTGGGAACGGATACGCAGTATTTT

D: TRBD1
length: 15
V: TRBV20-1
J: TRBJ1-6
size: many
CDR3: CSARERTGGNSPLHF
DNA: TGCAGTGCTAGAGAACGGACAGGGGGTAATTCACCCCTCCACTTT

D: -
length: 17
V: TRBV20-1
J: TRBJ2-7
size: few
CDR3: CSAREILLTANFGEQYF
DNA: TGCAGTGCTAGAGAAATACTACTGACAGCCAATTTTGGAGAGCAGTACTTC

D: TRBD1
length: 16
V: TRBV5-1
J: TRBJ2-2
size: -
CDR3: CASSLSGTGIAGELFF
DNA: TGCGCCAGCAGCTTGTCCGGGACAGGGATCGCCGGGGAGCTGTTTTTT

D: TRBD2
length: 20
V: TRBV6-1
J: TRBJ2-4
size: many
CDR3: CASRDGKGLAALLAKNIQYF
DNA: TGTGCCAGCAGGGACGGGAAGGGACTAGCGGCCCTTCTAGCCAAAAACATTCAGTACTTC

D: -
length: 11
V: TRBV12-3/TRBV12-4
J: TRBJ2-1
size: many
CDR3: CASSLSGQQFF
DNA: TGTGCCAGCAGTCTGTCGGGACAGCAGTTCTTC

D: TRBD2
length: 19
V: TRBV9
J: TRBJ2-4
size: many
CDR3: CASSETSGRLSGAKNIQYF
DNA: TGTGCCAGCAGCGAGACTAGCGGGAGACTTTCTGGGGCCAAAAACATTCAGTACTTC

D: -
length: 12
V: TRBV7-8
J: TRBJ1-2
size: few
CDR3: CASSLVQGGYTF
DNA: TGTGCCAGCAGCTTAGTACAGGGCGGCTACACCTTC

D: -
length: 14
V: TRBV27
J: TRBJ1-1
size: many
CDR3: CASSLQSRNTEAFF
DNA: TGTGCCAGCAGTTTACAGAGCAGGAACACTGAAGCTTTCTTT

D: TRBD1
length: 15
V: TRBV15
J: TRBJ2-1
size: many
CDR3: CATSTWTGGSIGQFF
DNA: TGTGCCACCAGCACCTGGACAGGGGGCTCAATCGGGCAGTTCTTC

D: -
length: 14
V: TRBV12-3/TRBV12-4
J: TRBJ2-2
size: many
CDR3: CASSPATNTGELFF
DNA: TGTGCCAGCAGTCCCGCGACAAACACCGGGGAGCTGTTTTTT

D: -
length: 14
V: TRBV11-2
J: TRBJ1-5
size: -
CDR3: CASSLDSGGQPQHF
DNA: TGTGCCAGCAGCTTAGATAGTGGGGGTCAGCCCCAGCATTTT

D: -
length: 16
V: TRBV5-1
J: TRBJ2-3
size: many
CDR3: CASSLAALAATDTQYF
DNA: TGCGCCAGCAGCTTGGCCGCATTAGCGGCCACAGATACGCAGTATTTT

D: -
length: 11
V: TRBV19
J: TRBJ2-2
size: few
CDR3: CASRYGGELFF
DNA: TGTGCCAGTAGATACGGAGGGGAGCTGTTTTTT

D: -
length: 12
V: TRBV6-1
J: TRBJ2-3
size: few
CDR3: CASSESADTQYF
DNA: TGTGCCAGCAGTGAGAGCGCAGATACGCAGTATTTT

D: TRBD1
length: 12
V: TRBV29-1
J: TRBJ1-2
size: many
CDR3: CSVAQGARGYTF
DNA: TGCAGCGTTGCCCAGGGGGCGCGGGGCTACACCTTC

D: -
length: 13
V: TRBV19
J: TRBJ1-1
size: few
CDR3: CASNSGRSTEAFF
DNA: TGTGCCAGTAATTCGGGCCGGAGCACTGAAGCTTTCTTT

D: TRBD2
length: 15
V: TRBV7-2
J: TRBJ2-5
size: few
CDR3: CASRAGGRPEETQYF
DNA: TGTGCCAGCAGAGCGGGAGGGCGCCCCGAGGAGACCCAGTACTTC

D: -
length: 13
V: TRBV7-2
J: TRBJ2-5
size: few
CDR3: CASSFAGPETQYF
DNA: TGTGCCAGCAGCTTTGCGGGGCCGGAGACCCAGTACTTC

D: -
length: 15
V: TRBV5-1
J: TRBJ2-1
size: -
CDR3: CASSLERPTGNEQFF
DNA: TGCGCCAGCAGCCTGGAGCGCCCTACCGGCAATGAGCAGTTCTTC

D: TRBD1
length: 17
V: TRBV6-1
J: TRBJ1-2
size: many
CDR3: CASSPGGGRDQNYGYTF
DNA: TGTGCCAGCAGTCCCGGAGGGGGCAGGGACCAGAACTATGGCTACACCTTC

D: TRBD2
length: 16
V: TRBV5-1
J: TRBJ2-5
size: many
CDR3: CASSPQASGREETQYF
DNA: TGCGCCAGCTCCCCCCAGGCTAGCGGGAGGGAAGAGACCCAGTACTTC

D: -
length: 16
V: TRBV27
J: TRBJ2-3
size: many
CDR3: CASSYGRQGRRETQYF
DNA: TGTGCCAGCAGTTACGGGAGACAGGGACGTCGGGAAACGCAGTATTTT

D: -
length: 16
V: TRBV19
J: TRBJ2-1
size: many
CDR3: CASSMEGARGLDEQFF
DNA: TGTGCCAGTAGTATGGAGGGGGCGCGGGGTCTGGATGAGCAGTTCTTC

D: -
length: 14
V: TRBV12-3/TRBV12-4
J: TRBJ1-2
size: many
CDR3: CASSFAARNYGYTF
DNA: TGTGCCAGCAGTTTTGCGGCACGCAACTATGGCTACACCTTC

D: TRBD2
length: 13
V: TRBV12-3/TRBV12-4
J: TRBJ2-7
size: many
CDR3: CASRSGTKYEQYF
DNA: TGTGCCAGCAGATCAGGGACTAAGTACGAGCAGTACTTC

D: TRBD2
length: 17
V: TRBV4-1
J: TRBJ2-1
size: many
CDR3: CASSQGGGSGSWNEQFF
DNA: TGCGCCAGCAGCCAAGGCGGGGGTAGCGGGAGCTGGAATGAGCAGTTCTTC

D: -
length: 13
V: TRBV11-2
J: TRBJ2-7
size: many
CDR3: CASSRAEPYEQYF
DNA: TGTGCCAGCAGCCGGGCGGAACCCTACGAGCAGTACTTC

D: TRBD1
length: 15
V: TRBV15
J: TRBJ2-1
size: many
CDR3: CATSRGQGGNNEQFF
DNA: TGTGCCACCAGTAGGGGACAGGGAGGGAACAATGAGCAGTTCTTC

D: -
length: 14
V: TRBV30
J: TRBJ2-5
size: few
CDR3: CAWSVVGGQETQYF
DNA: TGTGCCTGGAGTGTAGTGGGGGGCCAAGAGACCCAGTACTTC

D: -
length: 17
V: TRBV7-8
J: TRBJ1-1
size: few
CDR3: CASSASHWGGDNTEAFF
DNA: TGTGCCAGCAGCGCATCTCATTGGGGGGGGGACAACACTGAAGCTTTCTTT

D: -
length: 15
V: TRBV28
J: TRBJ2-6
size: many
CDR3: CASEDRQSGANVLTF
DNA: TGTGCCAGCGAGGACAGACAATCTGGGGCCAACGTCCTGACTTTC

D: -
length: 15
V: TRBV2
J: TRBJ2-5
size: -
CDR3: CASSESRAGQETQYF
DNA: TGTGCCAGCAGTGAGAGTCGGGCAGGACAAGAGACCCAGTACTTC

D: TRBD1
length: 16
V: TRBV5-1
J: TRBJ2-5
size: many
CDR3: CASSPRTGVRQETQYF
DNA: TGCGCCAGCAGCCCCCGGACAGGGGTGCGGCAAGAGACCCAGTACTTC

D: TRBD2
length: 17
V: TRBV24-1
J: TRBJ2-1
size: -
CDR3: CATSVSGRAVGDNEQFF
DNA: TGTGCCACCAGTGTTAGCGGGAGGGCGGTAGGAGACAATGAGCAGTTCTTC

D: -
length: 15
V: TRBV6-5
J: TRBJ2-2
size: many
CDR3: CASSRQGVNTGELFF
DNA: TGTGCCAGCAGCCGCCAGGGAGTGAACACCGGGGAGCTGTTTTTT

D: -
length: 15
V: TRBV19
J: TRBJ1-1
size: many
CDR3: CASSILGAVNTEAFF
DNA: TGTGCCAGTAGTATTCTGGGGGCAGTGAACACTGAAGCTTTCTTT

D: -
length: 16
V: TRBV5-1
J: TRBJ2-1
size: many
CDR3: CASSPGFGASNNEQFF
DNA: TGCGCCAGCAGCCCCGGGTTCGGGGCCAGCAACAATGAGCAGTTCTTC

D: -
length: 17
V: TRBV11-2
J: TRBJ1-3
size: many
CDR3: CASSLFPTGYSGNTIYF
DNA: TGTGCCAGCAGCTTATTCCCCACCGGGTATTCTGGAAACACCATATATTTT

D: -
length: 15
V: TRBV11-2
J: TRBJ2-1
size: many
CDR3: CASSLDLRGNNEQFF
DNA: TGTGCCAGCAGCTTAGATCTTAGGGGGAACAATGAGCAGTTCTTC

D: -
length: 12
V: TRBV5-1
J: TRBJ1-1
size: -
CDR3: CASSLTDTEAFF
DNA: TGCGCCAGCAGCTTGACAGACACTGAAGCTTTCTTT

D: -
length: 15
V: TRBV7-2
J: TRBJ1-2
size: many
CDR3: CASSTRTVGGGGYTF
DNA: TGTGCCAGCAGCACGCGGACAGTGGGGGGTGGTGGCTACACCTTC

D: TRBD2
length: 14
V: TRBV20-1
J: TRBJ2-5
size: -
CDR3: CSASTSGGVGAQYF
DNA: TGCAGTGCTAGTACTAGCGGGGGCGTAGGGGCCCAGTACTTC

D: -
length: 13
V: TRBV18
J: TRBJ1-1
size: few
CDR3: CASSPDWNTEAFF
DNA: TGTGCCAGCTCACCGGACTGGAACACTGAAGCTTTCTTT

D: -
length: 12
V: TRBV7-3
J: TRBJ2-3
size: many
CDR3: CASSPNRDTQYF
DNA: TGTGCCAGCAGCCCGAACAGGGATACGCAGTATTTT

D: TRBD2
length: 16
V: TRBV10-2
J: TRBJ2-1
size: many
CDR3: CAIGTSGRSSYNEQFF
DNA: TGCGCCATTGGGACTAGCGGGAGGAGCTCCTACAATGAGCAGTTCTTC

D: TRBD1
length: 17
V: TRBV11-2
J: TRBJ1-2
size: few
CDR3: CASSLGAFGTANYGYTF
DNA: TGTGCCAGCAGCTTAGGGGCCTTCGGGACAGCTAACTATGGCTACACCTTC

D: -
length: 13
V: TRBV11-3
J: TRBJ1-1
size: many
CDR3: CASSLVANTEAFF
DNA: TGTGCCAGCAGCTTAGTGGCCAACACTGAAGCTTTCTTT

D: -
length: 15
V: TRBV20-1
J: TRBJ1-1
size: -
CDR3: CSARSLQGGDTEAFF
DNA: TGCAGTGCTAGAAGCCTACAGGGCGGGGACACTGAAGCTTTCTTT

D: -
length: 15
V: TRBV20-1
J: TRBJ1-1
size: many
CDR3: CSAQGDPAGLLVAFF
DNA: TGCAGTGCCCAAGGGGACCCAGCGGGGCTTCTTGTGGCTTTCTTT